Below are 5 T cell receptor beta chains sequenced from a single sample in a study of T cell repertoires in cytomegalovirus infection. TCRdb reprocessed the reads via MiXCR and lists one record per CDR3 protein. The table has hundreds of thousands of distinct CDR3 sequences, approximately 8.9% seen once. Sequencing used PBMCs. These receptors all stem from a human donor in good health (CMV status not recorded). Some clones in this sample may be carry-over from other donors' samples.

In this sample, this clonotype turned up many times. This chain's CDR3 is CASSQDFGQGPYNEQFF. CDR3 nucleotide sequence: TGTGCCAGCAGCCAAGACTTCGGGCAGGGGCCCTACAATGAGCAGTTCTTC. The chain links TRBV14 to TRBJ2-1; D might be TRBD1 (6 bases). The V end was cut by 0 bases, the J end by 2 bases, with 14 bases between. Germline CDR1 and CDR2: SGHDN and FVKESK. The CDR3 spans 17 residues.

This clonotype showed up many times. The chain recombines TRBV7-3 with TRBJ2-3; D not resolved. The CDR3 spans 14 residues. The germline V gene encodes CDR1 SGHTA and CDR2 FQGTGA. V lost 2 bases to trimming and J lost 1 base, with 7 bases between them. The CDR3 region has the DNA TGTGCCAGCAGCTTAGACGGACGCACAGATACGCAGTATTTT. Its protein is CASSLDGRTDTQYF.

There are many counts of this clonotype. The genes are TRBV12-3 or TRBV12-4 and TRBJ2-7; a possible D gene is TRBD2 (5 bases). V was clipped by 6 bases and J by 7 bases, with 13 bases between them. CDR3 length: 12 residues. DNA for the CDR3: TGTGCCAGCAGCCTCAGATCGGGAGAGCAGTACTTC. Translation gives CASSLRSGEQYF.

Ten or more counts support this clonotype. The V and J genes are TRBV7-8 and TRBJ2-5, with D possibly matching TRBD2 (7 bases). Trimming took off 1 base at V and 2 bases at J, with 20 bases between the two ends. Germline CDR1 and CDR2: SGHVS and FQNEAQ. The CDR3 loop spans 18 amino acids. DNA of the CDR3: TGTGCCAGCAGCTTAGTACGGTGGGGGGGGGACACACAAGAGACCCAGTACTTC. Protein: CASSLVRWGGDTQETQYF.

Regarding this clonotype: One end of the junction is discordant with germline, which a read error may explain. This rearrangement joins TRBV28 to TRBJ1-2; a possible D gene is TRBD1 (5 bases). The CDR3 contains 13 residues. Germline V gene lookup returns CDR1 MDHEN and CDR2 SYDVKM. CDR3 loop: CASSLIGAGGYNF. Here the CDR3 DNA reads TGTGCCAGCAGTTTAATTGGGGCAGGTGGCTACAACTTC.